The entry that follows covers one TCR beta chain sequence. This sample is part of a study of blood T cell repertoires in COVID-19. For the study at large: Sites in the United States, Italy and Spain provided acute and convalescent COVID-19 samples. T cells, B-cell-depleted T cells, or PBMCs supplied cDNA or gDNA.

Seattle's enrolled individuals joined amid active infection and were then monitored longitudinally. In the original processing: Amplified reference gene primers provided the basis for estimating nucleated cell counts. Sequencing was performed with immunoSEQ multiplex PCR; in TCRdb, only in-frame clones are kept and a portion is missing. V, J and clone size are taken as reported in that table, and D and trimming were inferred from the DNA itself. The data hold about 430,000 clones, with 85% to 90% observed a single time. The sample was peripheral blood. The sequence was collected from a man younger than 35 with COVID-19, enrolled during active disease.

CDR3 sequence: CASSQDVTGTEAFF. CDR3 coding DNA: TGTGCCAGCAGCCAAGACGTTACCGGGACTGAAGCTTTCTTT. The rearrangement links TRBV3-1 (or the pseudogene TRBV3-2) to TRBJ1-1; D unclear. Trimming took 0 bases from V and 5 from J, leaving 10 bases between them. The CDR3 loop spans 14 amino acids. Germline CDR1 reads LGHDT; CDR2 reads YNNKEL (reference sequence).